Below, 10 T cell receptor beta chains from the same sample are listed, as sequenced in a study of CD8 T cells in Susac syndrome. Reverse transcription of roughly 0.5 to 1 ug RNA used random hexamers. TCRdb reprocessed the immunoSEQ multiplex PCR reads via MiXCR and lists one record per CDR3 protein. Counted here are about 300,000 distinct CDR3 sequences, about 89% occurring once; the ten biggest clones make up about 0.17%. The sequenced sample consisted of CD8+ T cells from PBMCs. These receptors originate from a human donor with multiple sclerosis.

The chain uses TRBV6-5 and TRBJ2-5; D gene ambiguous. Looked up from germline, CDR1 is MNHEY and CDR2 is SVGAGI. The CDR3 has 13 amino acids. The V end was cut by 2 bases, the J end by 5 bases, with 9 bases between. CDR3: CASSYGSEETQYF. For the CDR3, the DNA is TGTGCCAGCAGTTACGGGTCAGAGGAGACCCAGTACTTC.

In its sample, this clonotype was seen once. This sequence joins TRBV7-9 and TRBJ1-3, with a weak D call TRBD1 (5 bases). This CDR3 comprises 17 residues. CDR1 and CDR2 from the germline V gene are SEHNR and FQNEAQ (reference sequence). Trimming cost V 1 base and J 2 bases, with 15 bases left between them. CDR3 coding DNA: TGTGCCAGCAGCTTAGTGGGGGACCCCCTCGCTGGAAACACCATATATTTT. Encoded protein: CASSLVGDPLAGNTIYF.

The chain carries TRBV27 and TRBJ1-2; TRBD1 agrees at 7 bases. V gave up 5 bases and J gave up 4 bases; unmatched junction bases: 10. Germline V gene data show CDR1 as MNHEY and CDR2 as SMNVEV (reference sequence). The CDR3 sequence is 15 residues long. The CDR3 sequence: CASSPQGGGAYGYTF. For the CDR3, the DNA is TGTGCCAGCAGTCCCCAGGGAGGGGGCGCCTATGGCTACACCTTC.

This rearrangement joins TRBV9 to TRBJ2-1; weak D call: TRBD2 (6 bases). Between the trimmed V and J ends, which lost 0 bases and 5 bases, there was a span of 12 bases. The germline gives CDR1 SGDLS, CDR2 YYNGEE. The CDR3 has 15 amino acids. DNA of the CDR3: TGTGCCAGCAGCGTAGGTAGCGGCGTAAACAATGAGCAGTTCTTC. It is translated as CASSVGSGVNNEQFF.

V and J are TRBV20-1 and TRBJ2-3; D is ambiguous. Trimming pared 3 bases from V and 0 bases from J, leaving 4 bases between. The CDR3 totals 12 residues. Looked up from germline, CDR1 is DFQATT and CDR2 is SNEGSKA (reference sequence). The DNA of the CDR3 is TGCAGTGCTAGTTTCAGCACAGATACGCAGTATTTT. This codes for CSASFSTDTQYF.

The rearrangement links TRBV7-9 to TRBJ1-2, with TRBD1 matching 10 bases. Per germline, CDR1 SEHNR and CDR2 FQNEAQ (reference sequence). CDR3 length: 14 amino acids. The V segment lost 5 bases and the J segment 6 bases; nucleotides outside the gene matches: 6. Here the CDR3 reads CASSIPGTGDGYTF. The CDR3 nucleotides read TGTGCCAGCAGCATTCCCGGGACAGGGGATGGCTACACCTTC.

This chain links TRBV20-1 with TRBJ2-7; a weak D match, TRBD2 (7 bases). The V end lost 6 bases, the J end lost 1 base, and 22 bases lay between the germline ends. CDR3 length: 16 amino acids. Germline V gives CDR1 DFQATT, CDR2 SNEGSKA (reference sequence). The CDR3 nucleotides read TGCAGTGCCCAGGGGCTGGGAGGGTCCAAGTCCTACGAGCAGTACTTC. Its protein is CSAQGLGGSKSYEQYF.

The CDR3: CASSPAGTSTGELFF. The CDR3, as DNA: TGTGCCAGCAGCCCGGCCGGGACTAGCACCGGGGAGCTGTTTTTT. The chain recombines TRBV7-3 with TRBJ2-2; 8 bases match TRBD2. The ends lost 5 bases at V and 4 bases at J; junction bases unmatched: 6. CDR1 is SGHTA, CDR2 FQGTGA, per germline. The CDR3 runs 15 residues.

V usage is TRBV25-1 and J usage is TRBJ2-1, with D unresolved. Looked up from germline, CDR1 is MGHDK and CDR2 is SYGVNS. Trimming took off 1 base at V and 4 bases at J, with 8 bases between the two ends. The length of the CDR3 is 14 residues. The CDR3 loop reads CASSESGPYNEQFF. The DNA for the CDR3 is TGTGCCAGCAGTGAATCGGGCCCATACAATGAGCAGTTCTTC.

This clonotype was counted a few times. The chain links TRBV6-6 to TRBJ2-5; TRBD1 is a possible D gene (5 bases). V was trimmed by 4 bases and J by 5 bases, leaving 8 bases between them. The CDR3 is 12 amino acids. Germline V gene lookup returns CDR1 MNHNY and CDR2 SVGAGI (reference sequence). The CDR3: CASSWGSETQYF. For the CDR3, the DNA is TGTGCCAGCAGTTGGGGCTCGGAGACCCAGTACTTC.